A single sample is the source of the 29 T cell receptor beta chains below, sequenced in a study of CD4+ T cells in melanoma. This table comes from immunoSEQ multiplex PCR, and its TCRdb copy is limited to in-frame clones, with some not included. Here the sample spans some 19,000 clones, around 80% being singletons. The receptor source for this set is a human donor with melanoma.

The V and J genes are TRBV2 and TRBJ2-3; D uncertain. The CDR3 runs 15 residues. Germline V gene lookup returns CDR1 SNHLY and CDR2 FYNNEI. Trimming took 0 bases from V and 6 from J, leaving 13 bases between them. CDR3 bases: TGTGCCAGCAGTGAAGCAGGGCCACCCGGGGATACGCAGTATTTT. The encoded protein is CASSEAGPPGDTQYF.

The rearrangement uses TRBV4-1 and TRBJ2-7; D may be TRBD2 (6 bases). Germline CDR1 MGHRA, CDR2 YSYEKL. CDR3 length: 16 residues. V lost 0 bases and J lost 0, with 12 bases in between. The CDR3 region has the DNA TGCGCCAGCAGCCAAGAGCCAGCGGGCGCCTCCTACGAGCAGTACTTC. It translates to CASSQEPAGASYEQYF.

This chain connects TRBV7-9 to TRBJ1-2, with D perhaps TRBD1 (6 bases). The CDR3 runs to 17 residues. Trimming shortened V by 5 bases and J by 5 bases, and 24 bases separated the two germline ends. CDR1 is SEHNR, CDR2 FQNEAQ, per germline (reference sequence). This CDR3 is CASSAISGGGTPYGYTF. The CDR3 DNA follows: TGTGCCAGCAGCGCCATTAGTGGAGGCGGGACACCATATGGCTACACCTTC. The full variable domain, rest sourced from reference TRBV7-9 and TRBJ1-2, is DTGVSQNPRHKITKRGQNVTFRCDPISEHNRLYWYRQTLGQGPEFLTYFQNEAQLEKSRLLSDRFSAERPKGSFSTLEIQRTEQGDSAMYLCASSAISGGGTPYGYTFGSGTRLTVV.

The CDR3 spells CASSQVTPRWAAYGYTF. CDR3 DNA: TGCGCCAGCAGCCAAGTCACCCCGCGGTGGGCAGCTTATGGCTACACCTTC. This chain connects TRBV4-1 to TRBJ1-2, with D unresolved. V was pared by 1 base and J by 5 bases, with 20 bases between. There are 17 residues in the CDR3. Germline V CDR1 and CDR2: MGHRA, YSYEKL.

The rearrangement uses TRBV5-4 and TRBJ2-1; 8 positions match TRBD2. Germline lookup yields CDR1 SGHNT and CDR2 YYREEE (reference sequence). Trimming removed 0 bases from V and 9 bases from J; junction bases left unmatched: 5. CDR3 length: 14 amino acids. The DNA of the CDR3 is TGTGCCAGCAGCTTGGTCCGGGGGGGCCTTGAGCAGTTCTTC. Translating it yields CASSLVRGGLEQFF.

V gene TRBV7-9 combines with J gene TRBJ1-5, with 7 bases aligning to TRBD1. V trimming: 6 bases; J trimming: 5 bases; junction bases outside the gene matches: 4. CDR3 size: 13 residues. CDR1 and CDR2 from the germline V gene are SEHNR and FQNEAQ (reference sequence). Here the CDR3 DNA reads TGTGCCAGCAGTCGGGACAGCCATCAGCCCCAGCATTTT. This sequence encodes CASSRDSHQPQHF.

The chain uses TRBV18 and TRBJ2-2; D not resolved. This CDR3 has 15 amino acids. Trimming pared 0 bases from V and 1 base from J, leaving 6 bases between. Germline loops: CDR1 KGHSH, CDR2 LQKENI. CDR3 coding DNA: TGTGCCAGCTCACCACCGTCGAAGAACACCGGGGAGCTGTTTTTT. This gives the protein CASSPPSKNTGELFF.

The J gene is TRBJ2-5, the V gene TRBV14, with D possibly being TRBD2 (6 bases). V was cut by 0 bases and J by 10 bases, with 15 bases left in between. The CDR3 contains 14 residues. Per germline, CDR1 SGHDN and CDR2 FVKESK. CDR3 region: CASSQDIHLGGQYF. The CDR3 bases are TGTGCCAGCAGCCAAGACATTCACTTGGGAGGCCAGTACTTC.

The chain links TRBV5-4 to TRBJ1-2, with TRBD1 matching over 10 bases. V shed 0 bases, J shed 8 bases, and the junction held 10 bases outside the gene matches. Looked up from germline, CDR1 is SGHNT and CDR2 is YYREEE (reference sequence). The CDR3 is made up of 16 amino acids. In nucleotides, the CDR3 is TGTGCCAGCAGCTTGGATCTAGACAGGGGGCCGTGGGGCTACACCTTC. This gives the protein CASSLDLDRGPWGYTF.

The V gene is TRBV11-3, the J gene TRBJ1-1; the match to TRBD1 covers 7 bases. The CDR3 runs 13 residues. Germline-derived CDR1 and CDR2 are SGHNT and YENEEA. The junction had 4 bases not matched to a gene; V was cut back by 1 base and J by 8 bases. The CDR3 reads CASSLGRTGEAFF. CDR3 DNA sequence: TGTGCCAGCAGCTTAGGCCGGACAGGCGAAGCTTTCTTT. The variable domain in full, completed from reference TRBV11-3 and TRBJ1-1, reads EAGVVQSPRYKIIEKKQPVAFWCNPISGHNTLYWYLQNLGQGPELLIRYENEEAVDDSQLPKDRFSAERLKGVDSTLKIQPAELGDSAVYLCASSLGRTGEAFFGQGTRLTVV.

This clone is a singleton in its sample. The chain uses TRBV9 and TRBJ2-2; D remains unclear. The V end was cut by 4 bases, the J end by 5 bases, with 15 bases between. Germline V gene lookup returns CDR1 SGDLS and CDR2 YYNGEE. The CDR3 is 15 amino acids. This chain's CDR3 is CASSPRYAPTGELFF. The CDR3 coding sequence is TGTGCCAGCAGCCCCCGGTACGCGCCAACCGGGGAGCTGTTTTTT.

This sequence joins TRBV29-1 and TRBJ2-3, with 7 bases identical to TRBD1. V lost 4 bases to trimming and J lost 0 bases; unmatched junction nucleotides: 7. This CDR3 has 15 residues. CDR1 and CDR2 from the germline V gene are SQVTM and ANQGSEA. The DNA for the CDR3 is TGCAGCGTTGGAGGGGGCAGGGCTAGCACAGATACGCAGTATTTT. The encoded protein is CSVGGGRASTDTQYF.

The CDR3, as DNA: TGTGCCAGCAGTCCAAGTTACAGGGGATATTACGAGCAGTACTTC. Amino acid sequence: CASSPSYRGYYEQYF. The chain couples TRBV27 to TRBJ2-7; 7 positions agree with TRBD1. Trimming took 5 bases from V and 4 from J; bases not matched to a gene: 11. CDR3 size: 15 residues. Germline V lookup: CDR1 MNHEY, CDR2 SMNVEV (reference sequence).

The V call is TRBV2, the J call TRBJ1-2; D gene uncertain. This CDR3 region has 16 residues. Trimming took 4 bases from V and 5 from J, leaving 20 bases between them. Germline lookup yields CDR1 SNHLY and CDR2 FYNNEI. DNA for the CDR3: TGTGCCAGCAGTGTCCCCCCGACCCGTCGTCCATATGGCTACACCTTC. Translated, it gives CASSVPPTRRPYGYTF.

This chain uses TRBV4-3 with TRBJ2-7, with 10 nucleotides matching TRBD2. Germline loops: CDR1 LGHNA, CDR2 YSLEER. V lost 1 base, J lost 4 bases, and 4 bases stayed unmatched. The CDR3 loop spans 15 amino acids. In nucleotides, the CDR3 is TGCGCCAGCAGCCAAGCTAGCGGGGGAGCTTACGAGCAGTACTTC. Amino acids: CASSQASGGAYEQYF.

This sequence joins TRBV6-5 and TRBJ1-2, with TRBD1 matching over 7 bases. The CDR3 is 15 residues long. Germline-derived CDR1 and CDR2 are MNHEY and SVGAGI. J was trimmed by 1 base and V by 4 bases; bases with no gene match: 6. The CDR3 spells CASSLRQGLNYGYTF. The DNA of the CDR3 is TGTGCCAGCAGTTTAAGACAGGGCCTTAACTATGGCTACACCTTC.

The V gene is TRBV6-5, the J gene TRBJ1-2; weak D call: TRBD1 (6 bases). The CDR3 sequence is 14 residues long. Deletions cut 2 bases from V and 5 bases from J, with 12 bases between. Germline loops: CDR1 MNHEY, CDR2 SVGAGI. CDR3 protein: CASSYGGRSYGYTF. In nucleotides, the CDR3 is TGTGCCAGCAGTTACGGGGGGCGTTCATATGGCTACACCTTC.

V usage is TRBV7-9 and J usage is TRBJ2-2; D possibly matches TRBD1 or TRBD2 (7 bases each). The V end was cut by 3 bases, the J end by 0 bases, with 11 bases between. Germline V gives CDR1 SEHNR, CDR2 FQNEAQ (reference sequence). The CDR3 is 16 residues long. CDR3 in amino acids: CASSLGGTANTGELFF. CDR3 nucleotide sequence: TGTGCCAGCAGCTTGGGAGGGACAGCGAACACCGGGGAGCTGTTTTTT.

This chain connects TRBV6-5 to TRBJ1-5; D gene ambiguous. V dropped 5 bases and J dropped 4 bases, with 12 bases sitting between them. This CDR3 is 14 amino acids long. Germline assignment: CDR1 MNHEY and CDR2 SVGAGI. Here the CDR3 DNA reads TGTGCCAGCAGTGAGATAGCCCAGAATCAGCCCCAGCATTTT. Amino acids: CASSEIAQNQPQHF.

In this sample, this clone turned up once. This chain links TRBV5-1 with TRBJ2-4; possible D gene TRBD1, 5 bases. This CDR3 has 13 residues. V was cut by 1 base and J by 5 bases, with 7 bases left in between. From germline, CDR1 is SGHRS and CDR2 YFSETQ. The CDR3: CASSLQGENIQYF. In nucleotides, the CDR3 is TGCGCCAGCAGCTTGCAAGGGGAAAACATTCAGTACTTC.

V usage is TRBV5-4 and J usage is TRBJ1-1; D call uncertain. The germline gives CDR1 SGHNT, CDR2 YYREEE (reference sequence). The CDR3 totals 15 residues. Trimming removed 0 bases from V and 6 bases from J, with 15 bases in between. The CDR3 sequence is CASSLGSRVEAEAFF. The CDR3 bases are TGTGCCAGCAGCTTGGGGTCGAGGGTAGAGGCTGAAGCTTTCTTT.

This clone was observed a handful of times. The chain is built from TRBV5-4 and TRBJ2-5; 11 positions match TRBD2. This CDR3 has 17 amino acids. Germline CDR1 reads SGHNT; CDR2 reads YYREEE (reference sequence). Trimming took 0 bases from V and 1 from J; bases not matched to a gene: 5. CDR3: CASSLGLAGGLQETQYF. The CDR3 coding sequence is TGTGCCAGCAGCTTGGGGCTAGCGGGGGGCCTCCAAGAGACCCAGTACTTC.

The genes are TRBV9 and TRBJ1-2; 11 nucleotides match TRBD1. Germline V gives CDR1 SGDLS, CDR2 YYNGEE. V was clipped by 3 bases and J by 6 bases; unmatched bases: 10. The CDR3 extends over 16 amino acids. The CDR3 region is CASSAGRDRGGDGYTF. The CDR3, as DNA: TGTGCCAGCAGCGCCGGCCGGGACAGGGGGGGAGATGGCTACACCTTC.

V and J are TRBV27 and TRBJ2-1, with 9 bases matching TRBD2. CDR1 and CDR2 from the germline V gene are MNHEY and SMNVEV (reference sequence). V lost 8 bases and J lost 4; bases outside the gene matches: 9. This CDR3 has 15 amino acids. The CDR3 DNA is TGTGCCAGCCAGCCCGGGACTAGCTATTACAATGAGCAGTTCTTC. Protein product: CASQPGTSYYNEQFF.

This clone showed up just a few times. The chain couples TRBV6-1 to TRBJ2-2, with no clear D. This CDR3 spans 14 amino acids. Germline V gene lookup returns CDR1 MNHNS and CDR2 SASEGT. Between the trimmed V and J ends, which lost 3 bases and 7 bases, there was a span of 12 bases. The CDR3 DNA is TGTGCCAGCAGTGAGGTTCTTTTGCGCGGGGAGCTGTTTTTT. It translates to CASSEVLLRGELFF.

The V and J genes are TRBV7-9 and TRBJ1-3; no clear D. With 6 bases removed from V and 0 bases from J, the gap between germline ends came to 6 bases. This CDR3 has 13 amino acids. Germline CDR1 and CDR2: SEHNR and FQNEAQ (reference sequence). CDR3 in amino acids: CASRGTSGNTIYF. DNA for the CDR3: TGTGCCAGCAGGGGTACCTCTGGAAACACCATATATTTT. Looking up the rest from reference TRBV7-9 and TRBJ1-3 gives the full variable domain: DTGVSQNPRHKITKRGQNVTFRCDPISEHNRLYWYRQTLGQGPEFLTYFQNEAQLEKSRLLSDRFSAERPKGSFSTLEIQRTEQGDSAMYLCASRGTSGNTIYFGEGSWLTVV.

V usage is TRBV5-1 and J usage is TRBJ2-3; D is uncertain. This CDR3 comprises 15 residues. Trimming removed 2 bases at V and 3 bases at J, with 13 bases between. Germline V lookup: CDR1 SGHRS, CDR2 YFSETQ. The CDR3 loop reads CASSLEAARTDTQYF. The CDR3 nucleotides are TGCGCCAGCAGCTTAGAGGCGGCTAGGACAGATACGCAGTATTTT.

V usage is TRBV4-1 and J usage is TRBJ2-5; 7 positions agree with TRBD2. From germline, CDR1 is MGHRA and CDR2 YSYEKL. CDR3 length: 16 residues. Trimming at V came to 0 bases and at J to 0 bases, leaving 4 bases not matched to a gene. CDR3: CASSQEERGHQETQYF. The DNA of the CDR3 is TGCGCCAGCAGCCAAGAGGAGCGGGGCCACCAAGAGACCCAGTACTTC.

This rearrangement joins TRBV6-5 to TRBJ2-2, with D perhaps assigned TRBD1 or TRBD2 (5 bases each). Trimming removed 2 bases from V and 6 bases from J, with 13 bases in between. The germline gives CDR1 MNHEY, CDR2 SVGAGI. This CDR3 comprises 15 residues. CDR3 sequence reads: CASSYSWGSAGELFF. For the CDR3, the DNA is TGTGCCAGCAGTTACAGCTGGGGGAGTGCCGGGGAGCTGTTTTTT.